These T cell receptor beta chains were read from a single sample in a study of blood T cell repertoires in COVID-19. TCRdb keeps only in-frame clones here, not all; method: immunoSEQ multiplex PCR. Of approximately 200,000 clones listed, approximately 78% are singletons. The source material was peripheral blood. These receptors originate from an elderly woman with acute or convalescent COVID-19. Both conserved end residues are part of each CDR3. A D gene is named only where the DNA matches it firmly. Not every row has a clone size; where given, it reads once, few, many or a size class.

clone_size: -
d_call: -
v_call: TRBV4-3
j_call: TRBJ2-3
cdr3_aa: CASSRGMGGGTDTQYF
cdr3_nt: TGCGCCAGCAGCCGGGGAATGGGGGGAGGCACAGATACGCAGTATTTT

clone_size: once
d_call: TRBD2
v_call: TRBV6-2/TRBV6-3
j_call: TRBJ2-2
cdr3_aa: CASSRRLASLGSGELFF
cdr3_nt: TGTGCCAGCAGTCGGCGACTAGCCTCATTGGGATCCGGGGAGCTGTTTTTT

clone_size: -
d_call: -
v_call: TRBV2
j_call: TRBJ1-1
cdr3_aa: CASRGERGWNTEAFF
cdr3_nt: TGTGCCAGCAGGGGAGAGCGGGGTTGGAACACTGAAGCTTTCTTT

clone_size: -
d_call: -
v_call: TRBV19
j_call: TRBJ2-7
cdr3_aa: CASSIQAGAGYEQYF
cdr3_nt: TGTGCCAGTAGTATACAGGCAGGGGCTGGCTACGAGCAGTACTTC

clone_size: -
d_call: -
v_call: TRBV14
j_call: TRBJ2-2
cdr3_aa: CASSLLGNTGELFF
cdr3_nt: TGTGCCAGCAGCCTACTAGGAAACACCGGGGAGCTGTTTTTT

clone_size: -
d_call: TRBD1
v_call: TRBV28
j_call: TRBJ2-1
cdr3_aa: CASREPGTGAYNEQFF
cdr3_nt: TGTGCCAGCAGGGAACCCGGGACAGGGGCGTACAATGAGCAGTTCTTC

clone_size: once
d_call: TRBD2
v_call: TRBV12-3/TRBV12-4
j_call: TRBJ2-1
cdr3_aa: CASSYGTSGRAIF
cdr3_nt: TGTGCCAGCAGTTACGGGACTAGCGGGAGGGCAATCTTC

clone_size: -
d_call: -
v_call: TRBV7-9
j_call: TRBJ2-5
cdr3_aa: CASSLSRGQETQYF
cdr3_nt: TGTGCCAGCAGCTTATCGCGGGGCCAAGAGACCCAGTACTTC

clone_size: -
d_call: -
v_call: TRBV10-3
j_call: TRBJ1-1
cdr3_aa: CAARGVNVTEAFF
cdr3_nt: TGTGCCGCCCGGGGGGTTAACGTAACTGAAGCTTTCTTT

clone_size: -
d_call: -
v_call: TRBV9
j_call: TRBJ1-5
cdr3_aa: CASSVDGRDQPQHF
cdr3_nt: TGTGCCAGCAGCGTAGATGGTCGGGATCAGCCCCAGCATTTT

clone_size: -
d_call: TRBD1
v_call: TRBV2
j_call: TRBJ1-4
cdr3_aa: CASSNSDRNEKLFF
cdr3_nt: TGTGCCAGCAGCAATTCGGACAGGAACGAAAAACTGTTTTTT

clone_size: -
d_call: -
v_call: TRBV7-2
j_call: TRBJ2-7
cdr3_aa: CASSQTGSYEQYF
cdr3_nt: TGTGCCAGCAGTCAGACAGGTTCCTACGAGCAGTACTTC

clone_size: -
d_call: TRBD2
v_call: TRBV19
j_call: TRBJ2-2
cdr3_aa: CATQAGVNTGELFF
cdr3_nt: TGTGCCACCCAAGCGGGAGTTAACACCGGGGAGCTGTTTTTT

clone_size: -
d_call: TRBD1
v_call: TRBV18
j_call: TRBJ1-1
cdr3_aa: CASTRTGTEAFF
cdr3_nt: TGTGCCAGCACCCGGACAGGGACTGAAGCTTTCTTT

clone_size: -
d_call: -
v_call: TRBV6-4
j_call: TRBJ2-3
cdr3_aa: CASSEASGSTDTQYF
cdr3_nt: TGTGCCAGCAGTGAGGCCAGCGGATCCACAGATACGCAGTATTTT

clone_size: -
d_call: -
v_call: TRBV11-1
j_call: TRBJ2-1
cdr3_aa: CASSLGWEDVNEQFF
cdr3_nt: TGTGCCAGCAGCTTAGGGTGGGAGGATGTCAATGAGCAGTTCTTC

clone_size: -
d_call: -
v_call: TRBV5-4
j_call: TRBJ2-4
cdr3_aa: CASTKTSGSAAKNIQYF
cdr3_nt: TGTGCCAGCACCAAGACCTCCGGGAGTGCAGCCAAAAACATTCAGTACTTC

clone_size: few
d_call: -
v_call: TRBV30
j_call: TRBJ1-1
cdr3_aa: CAWNLGALNTEAFF
cdr3_nt: TGTGCCTGGAACCTGGGAGCCCTAAACACTGAAGCTTTCTTT

clone_size: -
d_call: TRBD2
v_call: TRBV5-1
j_call: TRBJ2-2
cdr3_aa: CASSLFRGVAGEGNTGELFF
cdr3_nt: TGCGCCAGCAGCTTGTTCCGCGGGGTAGCGGGAGAGGGGAACACCGGGGAGCTGTTTTTT

clone_size: -
d_call: -
v_call: TRBV18
j_call: TRBJ2-1
cdr3_aa: CASSPGHYEQFF
cdr3_nt: TGTGCCAGCTCACCAGGTCACTATGAGCAGTTCTTC

clone_size: -
d_call: TRBD1
v_call: TRBV19
j_call: TRBJ2-7
cdr3_aa: CASSLGQGSYEQYF
cdr3_nt: TGTGCCAGTAGTTTGGGACAGGGGTCCTACGAGCAGTACTTC

clone_size: -
d_call: TRBD2
v_call: TRBV4-1
j_call: TRBJ2-7
cdr3_aa: CASGPGGSGSYEQYF
cdr3_nt: TGCGCCAGCGGCCCGGGGGGTAGCGGGAGCTACGAGCAGTACTTC

clone_size: -
d_call: -
v_call: TRBV30
j_call: TRBJ2-1
cdr3_aa: CAWTHTDSQDYNEQFF
cdr3_nt: TGTGCCTGGACCCACACGGACAGCCAGGACTACAATGAGCAGTTCTTC

clone_size: -
d_call: -
v_call: TRBV5-1
j_call: TRBJ2-6
cdr3_aa: CASSATGTGANVLTF
cdr3_nt: TGCGCCAGCAGCGCTACAGGGACTGGGGCCAACGTCCTGACTTTC

clone_size: -
d_call: TRBD1
v_call: TRBV5-5
j_call: TRBJ1-4
cdr3_aa: CASKTQGAGEKLFF
cdr3_nt: TGTGCCAGCAAGACACAGGGGGCTGGGGAAAAACTGTTTTTT

clone_size: -
d_call: TRBD1
v_call: TRBV11-2
j_call: TRBJ2-1
cdr3_aa: CASRRIRDRVDEQFF
cdr3_nt: TGTGCCAGCAGACGAATCCGGGACAGGGTAGATGAGCAGTTCTTC